The TCR beta chain under discussion was sequenced for a study of T cell repertoires in cytomegalovirus infection. MiXCR, run by TCRdb on the reads, gives a single entry per CDR3 protein. The data contain around 530,000 distinct CDR3 sequences, 15% to 20% of them singletons. This clonotype was picked up many times. The CDR3 consists of 17 residues. Trimming removed 3 bases from V and 2 bases from J; junction bases left unmatched: 7. The specimen sequenced was CD8+ T cells from PBMCs. This TCR was sampled from a human donor in good health (CMV status not recorded). Some clones in this sample may be carry-over from other donors' samples. This chain uses TRBV12-3 or TRBV12-4 with TRBJ2-2; 9 nucleotides agree with TRBD2. The CDR3 DNA is TGTGCCAGCAGTTTCTTCTTAGCGGGGGTTAACACCGGGGAGCTGTTTTTT. Translation gives CASSFFLAGVNTGELFF.